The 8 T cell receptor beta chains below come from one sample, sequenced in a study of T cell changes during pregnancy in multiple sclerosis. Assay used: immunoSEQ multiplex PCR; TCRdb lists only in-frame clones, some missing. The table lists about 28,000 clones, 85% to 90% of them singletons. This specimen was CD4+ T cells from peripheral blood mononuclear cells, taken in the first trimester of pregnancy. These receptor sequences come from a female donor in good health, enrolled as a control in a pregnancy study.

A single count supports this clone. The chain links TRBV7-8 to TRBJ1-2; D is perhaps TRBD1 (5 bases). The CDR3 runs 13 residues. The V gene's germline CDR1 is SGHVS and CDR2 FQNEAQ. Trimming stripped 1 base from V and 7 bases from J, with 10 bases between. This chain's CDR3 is CASSLVREVGYTF. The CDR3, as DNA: TGTGCCAGCAGCTTAGTCAGGGAAGTTGGCTACACCTTC.

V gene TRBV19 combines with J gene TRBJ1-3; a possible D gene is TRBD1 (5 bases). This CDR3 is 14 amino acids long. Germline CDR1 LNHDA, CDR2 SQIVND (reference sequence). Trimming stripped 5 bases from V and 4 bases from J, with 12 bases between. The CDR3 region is CASSGAPGGNTIYF. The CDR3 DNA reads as TGTGCCAGTAGTGGGGCTCCAGGAGGAAACACCATATATTTT. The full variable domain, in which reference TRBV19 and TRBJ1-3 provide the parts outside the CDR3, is DGGITQSPKYLFRKEGQNVTLSCEQNLNHDAMYWYRQDPGQGLRLIYYSQIVNDFQKGDIAEGYSVSREKKESFPLTVTSAQKNPTAFYLCASSGAPGGNTIYFGEGSWLTVV.

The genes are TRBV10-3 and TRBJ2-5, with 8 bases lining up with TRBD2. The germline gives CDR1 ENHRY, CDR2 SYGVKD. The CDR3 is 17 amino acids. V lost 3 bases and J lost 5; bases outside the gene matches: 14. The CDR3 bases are TGTGCCATCAGTGATCAGCGGGGGACCCCCGGGGGGGAGACCCAGTACTTC. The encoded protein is CAISDQRGTPGGETQYF.

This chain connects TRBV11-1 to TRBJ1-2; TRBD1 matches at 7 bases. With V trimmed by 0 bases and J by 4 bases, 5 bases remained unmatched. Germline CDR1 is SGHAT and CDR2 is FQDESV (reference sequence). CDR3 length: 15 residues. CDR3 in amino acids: CASSLAGTVGYGYTF. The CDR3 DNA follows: TGTGCCAGCAGCTTAGCTGGGACAGTGGGCTATGGCTACACCTTC. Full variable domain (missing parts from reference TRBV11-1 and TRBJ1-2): EAEVAQSPRYKITEKSQAVAFWCDPISGHATLYWYRQILGQGPELLVQFQDESVVDDSQLPKDRFSAERLKGVDSTLKIQPAELGDSAMYLCASSLAGTVGYGYTFGSGTRLTVV.

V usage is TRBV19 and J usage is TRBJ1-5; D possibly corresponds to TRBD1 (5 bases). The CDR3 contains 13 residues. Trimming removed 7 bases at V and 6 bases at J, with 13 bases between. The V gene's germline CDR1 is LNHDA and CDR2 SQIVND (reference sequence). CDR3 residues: CASTPRGSQPQHF. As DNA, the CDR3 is TGTGCCAGTACCCCCCGGGGGTCTCAGCCCCAGCATTTT.

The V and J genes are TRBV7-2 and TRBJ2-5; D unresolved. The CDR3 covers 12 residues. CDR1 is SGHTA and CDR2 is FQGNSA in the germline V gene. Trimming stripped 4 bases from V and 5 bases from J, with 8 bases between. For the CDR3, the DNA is TGTGCCAGCAGCTCCCCCCCGGAGACCCAGTACTTC. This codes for CASSSPPETQYF.

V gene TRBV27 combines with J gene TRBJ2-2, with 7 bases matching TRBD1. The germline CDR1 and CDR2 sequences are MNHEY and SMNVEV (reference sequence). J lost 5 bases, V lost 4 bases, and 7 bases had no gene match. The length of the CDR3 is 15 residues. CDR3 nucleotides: TGTGCCAGCAGTTCGTACAGGGGTCCTACCGGGGAGCTGTTTTTT. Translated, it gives CASSSYRGPTGELFF.

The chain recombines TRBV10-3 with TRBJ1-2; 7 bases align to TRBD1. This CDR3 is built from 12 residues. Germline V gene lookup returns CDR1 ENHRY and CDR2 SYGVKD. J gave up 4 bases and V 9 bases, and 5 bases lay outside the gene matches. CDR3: CAITGDSYGYTF. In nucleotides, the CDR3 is TGTGCCATTACAGGGGATAGCTATGGCTACACCTTC.